Sequencing of this TCR beta chain was carried out in a study of blood T cell repertoires in COVID-19. The germline CDR1 and CDR2 sequences are SGHRS and YFSETQ. J lost 5 bases, V lost 2 bases, and 4 bases had no gene match. The CDR3 sequence is 14 residues long. As handled by the study authors: Nucleated cell counts were estimated from reference gene primer amplification. Only in-frame clones appear in the TCRdb table, and some are missing; sequencing was by immunoSEQ multiplex PCR. V and J calls and clone size are given by that table; D and trimming were obtained from the DNA. The sample lists about 250,000 clones; 70% to 90% were seen once. The sample holds one count of this clone.

The sample taken for sequencing was peripheral blood. The source is a man younger than 35 with active or convalescent COVID-19. The chain couples TRBV5-1 to TRBJ2-7, with 10 bases identical to TRBD2. The CDR3 loop reads CASSLKAGGNEQYF. CDR3 DNA: TGCGCCAGCAGCTTAAAAGCGGGGGGGAACGAGCAGTACTTC.